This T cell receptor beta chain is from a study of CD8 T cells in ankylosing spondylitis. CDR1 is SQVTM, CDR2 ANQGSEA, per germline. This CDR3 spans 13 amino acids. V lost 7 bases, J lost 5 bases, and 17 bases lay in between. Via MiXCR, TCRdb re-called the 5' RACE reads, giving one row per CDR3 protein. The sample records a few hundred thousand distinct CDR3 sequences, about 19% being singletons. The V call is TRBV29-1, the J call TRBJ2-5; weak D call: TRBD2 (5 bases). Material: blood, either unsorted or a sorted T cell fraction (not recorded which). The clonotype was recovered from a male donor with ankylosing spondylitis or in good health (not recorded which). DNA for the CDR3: TGCAGCGCTGCGAGGGTAGCTGGGGAGACCCAGTACTTC. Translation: CSAARVAGETQYF.